This is a list of T cell receptor beta chains from one sample in a study of blood T cell repertoires in COVID-19. Here immunoSEQ multiplex PCR was the method, and the copy in TCRdb shows in-frame clones only, minus some. The sample lists 65,000 to 90,000 clones, roughly 89% seen once, with around 10% in the top ten. The source material was peripheral blood. These receptors were collected from a man older than 75 with acute or convalescent COVID-19. Both conserved end residues are part of each CDR3. A D gene is named only where the DNA matches it firmly. Not every row has a clone size; where given, it reads once, few, many or a size class.

CDR3aa: CASRREVTSPLHF; CDR3nt: TGTGCCAGCAGGAGGGAGGTTACTTCACCCCTCCACTTT; d_gene: -; j_gene: TRBJ1-6; v_gene: TRBV2; abundance: -
CDR3aa: CASSSRGGYTEAFF; CDR3nt: TGTGCCAGCAGCAGCAGGGGCGGATACACTGAAGCTTTCTTT; d_gene: -; j_gene: TRBJ1-1; v_gene: TRBV7-8; abundance: -
CDR3aa: CASSSSGGPMQVEQYF; CDR3nt: TGTGCCAGCAGCAGCTCTGGCGGGCCGATGCAAGTCGAGCAGTACTTC; d_gene: -; j_gene: TRBJ2-7; v_gene: TRBV11-2; abundance: -
CDR3aa: CASSLVPAGGFFIDTQYF; CDR3nt: TGTGCCAGCAGCTTAGTCCCAGCGGGAGGATTCTTTATAGATACGCAGTATTTT; d_gene: TRBD2; j_gene: TRBJ2-3; v_gene: TRBV7-9; abundance: -
CDR3aa: CATQKTGASYEQYF; CDR3nt: TGTGCCACCCAAAAGACAGGCGCTTCCTACGAGCAGTACTTC; d_gene: -; j_gene: TRBJ2-7; v_gene: TRBV2; abundance: -
CDR3aa: CASSSSGGVNEQFF; CDR3nt: TGTGCCAGCAGCTCTAGCGGGGGGGTGAATGAGCAGTTCTTC; d_gene: TRBD2; j_gene: TRBJ2-1; v_gene: TRBV11-1; abundance: -
CDR3aa: CASSLTDLQGTYGYTF; CDR3nt: TGCGCCAGCAGCCTGACCGATCTCCAGGGTACCTATGGCTACACCTTC; d_gene: -; j_gene: TRBJ1-2; v_gene: TRBV4-1; abundance: -
CDR3aa: CASSSRTDSPLHF; CDR3nt: TGTGCCAGCAGCTCGCGGACAGATTCACCCCTCCACTTT; d_gene: -; j_gene: TRBJ1-6; v_gene: TRBV5-5; abundance: -
CDR3aa: CASSLGSGSTDTQYF; CDR3nt: TGTGCCAGCAGCTTAGGGTCGGGTAGCACAGATACGCAGTATTTT; d_gene: -; j_gene: TRBJ2-3; v_gene: TRBV11-3; abundance: -
CDR3aa: CSVSQTGGSDEQYF; CDR3nt: TGCAGCGTTTCCCAAACGGGAGGAAGTGACGAGCAGTACTTC; d_gene: TRBD2; j_gene: TRBJ2-7; v_gene: TRBV29-1; abundance: -
CDR3aa: CASSEGLGSTDTQYF; CDR3nt: TGCGCCAGCAGTGAGGGACTAGGGAGCACAGATACGCAGTATTTT; d_gene: TRBD2; j_gene: TRBJ2-3; v_gene: TRBV10-1; abundance: -
CDR3aa: CASSEGDRGGYTF; CDR3nt: TGTGCCAGCAGTGAGGGGGACAGGGGTGGCTACACCTTC; d_gene: TRBD1; j_gene: TRBJ1-2; v_gene: TRBV2; abundance: -
CDR3aa: CATSREGSGSSNTGELFF; CDR3nt: TGTGCCACCAGCAGAGAGGGTAGCGGTTCTTCGAACACCGGGGAGCTGTTTTTT; d_gene: -; j_gene: TRBJ2-2; v_gene: TRBV15; abundance: -
CDR3aa: CASSGVKNSNQPQHF; CDR3nt: TGTGCCAGCTCAGGAGTCAAGAATAGCAATCAGCCCCAGCATTTT; d_gene: -; j_gene: TRBJ1-5; v_gene: TRBV18; abundance: -
CDR3aa: CASSQGQDNSPLHF; CDR3nt: TGCGCCAGCAGCCAGGGCCAAGATAATTCACCCCTCCACTTT; d_gene: -; j_gene: TRBJ1-6; v_gene: TRBV5-1; abundance: -
CDR3aa: CASSQSQIQETQYF; CDR3nt: TGCGCCAGCAGCCAATCTCAGATCCAAGAGACCCAGTACTTC; d_gene: -; j_gene: TRBJ2-5; v_gene: TRBV4-1; abundance: -
CDR3aa: CASSQGTSGGLYEQFF; CDR3nt: TGTGCCAGCAGCCAAGGTACTAGCGGGGGTTTGTATGAGCAGTTCTTC; d_gene: TRBD2; j_gene: TRBJ2-1; v_gene: TRBV3-1/TRBV3-2; abundance: -
CDR3aa: CASSGGQGDYNEQFF; CDR3nt: TGCGCCAGCAGCGGAGGACAGGGGGACTACAATGAGCAGTTCTTC; d_gene: TRBD1; j_gene: TRBJ2-1; v_gene: TRBV5-1; abundance: -
CDR3aa: CAWSYAGLGYTF; CDR3nt: TGTGCCTGGAGTTATGCAGGGCTTGGCTACACCTTC; d_gene: -; j_gene: TRBJ1-2; v_gene: TRBV30; abundance: -
CDR3aa: CASSLEGSGGAYEQYF; CDR3nt: TGTGCCAGCAGCCTTGAAGGATCCGGGGGGGCCTACGAGCAGTACTTC; d_gene: TRBD2; j_gene: TRBJ2-7; v_gene: TRBV13; abundance: once
CDR3aa: CAWSRRAGWNTEAFF; CDR3nt: TGTGCCTGGAGTCGTCGCGCAGGGTGGAACACTGAAGCTTTCTTT; d_gene: -; j_gene: TRBJ1-1; v_gene: TRBV30; abundance: -
CDR3aa: CASSVQSGGGDTQYF; CDR3nt: TGTGCCAGCAGCGTACAATCAGGGGGAGGAGATACGCAGTATTTT; d_gene: -; j_gene: TRBJ2-3; v_gene: TRBV9; abundance: -
CDR3aa: CATSDPRGNYGYTF; CDR3nt: TGTGCCACCAGTGATCCGCGGGGTAACTATGGCTACACCTTC; d_gene: -; j_gene: TRBJ1-2; v_gene: TRBV24-1; abundance: -
CDR3aa: CASSSGQPFNQPQHF; CDR3nt: TGTGCCAGCAGCTCGGGACAGCCGTTCAATCAGCCCCAGCATTTT; d_gene: TRBD1; j_gene: TRBJ1-5; v_gene: TRBV2; abundance: -
CDR3aa: CASSLEATGPYEQYF; CDR3nt: TGCGCCAGCAGCTTGGAAGCGACAGGGCCCTACGAGCAGTACTTC; d_gene: TRBD1; j_gene: TRBJ2-7; v_gene: TRBV5-1; abundance: -
CDR3aa: CASSELREGEQFF; CDR3nt: TGTGCCAGCAGTGAATTGCGGGAAGGAGAGCAGTTCTTC; d_gene: -; j_gene: TRBJ2-1; v_gene: TRBV2; abundance: -
CDR3aa: CASSLPSGLTDTQYF; CDR3nt: TGCGCCAGCAGCTTGCCGTCGGGACTCACAGATACGCAGTATTTT; d_gene: -; j_gene: TRBJ2-3; v_gene: TRBV5-1; abundance: once
CDR3aa: CASSKRLRQGSGTDTQYF; CDR3nt: TGTGCCAGCAGCAAAAGGTTAAGACAGGGTAGTGGCACAGATACGCAGTATTTT; d_gene: -; j_gene: TRBJ2-3; v_gene: TRBV21-1; abundance: -
CDR3aa: CASSQGPGNTEAFF; CDR3nt: TGCGCCAGCAGCCAGGGTCCGGGGAACACTGAAGCTTTCTTT; d_gene: -; j_gene: TRBJ1-1; v_gene: TRBV4-1; abundance: -
CDR3aa: CASSQDASGGARETQYF; CDR3nt: TGTGCCAGCAGCCAAGATGCTAGCGGGGGGGCCCGAGAGACCCAGTACTTC; d_gene: TRBD2; j_gene: TRBJ2-5; v_gene: TRBV3-1/TRBV3-2; abundance: -
CDR3aa: CASSRAAVRGTEAFF; CDR3nt: TGTGCCAGTAGCCGAGCCGCGGTGCGTGGCACTGAAGCTTTCTTT; d_gene: -; j_gene: TRBJ1-1; v_gene: TRBV19; abundance: -
CDR3aa: CASLTQGTEAFF; CDR3nt: TGTGCCAGCCTAACGCAGGGCACTGAAGCTTTCTTT; d_gene: -; j_gene: TRBJ1-1; v_gene: TRBV28; abundance: -
CDR3aa: CATRRGNYGYTF; CDR3nt: TGTGCCACCAGACGGGGTAACTATGGCTACACCTTC; d_gene: -; j_gene: TRBJ1-2; v_gene: TRBV19; abundance: few
CDR3aa: CASSEASGRGYNEQFF; CDR3nt: TGCGCCAGCAGTGAGGCTAGCGGGAGGGGATACAATGAGCAGTTCTTC; d_gene: TRBD2; j_gene: TRBJ2-1; v_gene: TRBV10-1; abundance: -
CDR3aa: CASSLSSDTEAFF; CDR3nt: TGTGCCAGCAGCTTGTCGTCTGACACTGAAGCTTTCTTT; d_gene: -; j_gene: TRBJ1-1; v_gene: TRBV7-3; abundance: once
CDR3aa: CATLGSSYEQYF; CDR3nt: TGTGCCACCCTAGGGAGCTCCTACGAGCAGTACTTC; d_gene: -; j_gene: TRBJ2-7; v_gene: TRBV15; abundance: -
CDR3aa: CASRRDSLYQETQYF; CDR3nt: TGCGCCAGCAGACGGGACAGCCTCTACCAAGAGACCCAGTACTTC; d_gene: TRBD1; j_gene: TRBJ2-5; v_gene: TRBV4-1; abundance: -
CDR3aa: CASSLGGDYGYTF; CDR3nt: TGCGCCAGCAGCTTGGGGGGAGACTATGGCTACACCTTC; d_gene: -; j_gene: TRBJ1-2; v_gene: TRBV5-1; abundance: -
CDR3aa: CATSRDGTANEKLFF; CDR3nt: TGTGCCACCAGCAGGGACGGGACAGCTAATGAAAAACTGTTTTTT; d_gene: TRBD1; j_gene: TRBJ1-4; v_gene: TRBV15; abundance: -
CDR3aa: CASGLVLGGGQRVHEQFF; CDR3nt: TGTGCTAGTGGTTTGGTACTGGGGGGAGGGCAGAGGGTCCATGAGCAGTTCTTC; d_gene: TRBD2; j_gene: TRBJ2-1; v_gene: TRBV12-5; abundance: -
CDR3aa: CASSQDRGYGYTF; CDR3nt: TGTGCCAGCAGCCAAGACAGGGGTTATGGCTACACCTTC; d_gene: -; j_gene: TRBJ1-2; v_gene: TRBV14; abundance: -
CDR3aa: CASSLYSRTDTQYF; CDR3nt: TGCGCCAGCAGCTTGTACAGTCGCACAGATACGCAGTATTTT; d_gene: -; j_gene: TRBJ2-3; v_gene: TRBV5-1; abundance: -
CDR3aa: CASSIGGGTEAFF; CDR3nt: TGTGCCAGTAGTATCGGCGGGGGCACTGAAGCTTTCTTT; d_gene: -; j_gene: TRBJ1-1; v_gene: TRBV19; abundance: -
CDR3aa: CASSPDRGYSPLHF; CDR3nt: TGTGCCAGCAGTCCGGACAGGGGATATTCACCCCTCCACTTT; d_gene: TRBD1; j_gene: TRBJ1-6; v_gene: TRBV27; abundance: few
CDR3aa: CASSPEGTSGSGRTGELFF; CDR3nt: TGCGCCAGCAGCCCGGAGGGGACTAGCGGGAGTGGTAGGACCGGGGAGCTGTTTTTT; d_gene: TRBD2; j_gene: TRBJ2-2; v_gene: TRBV5-1; abundance: once
CDR3aa: CASSQDQGGRITEAFF; CDR3nt: TGCGCCAGCAGCCAAGATCAAGGAGGGAGGATTACTGAAGCTTTCTTT; d_gene: -; j_gene: TRBJ1-1; v_gene: TRBV4-1; abundance: -
CDR3aa: CASTRGQSNEQYF; CDR3nt: TGTGCCAGCACGAGAGGGCAGTCCAACGAGCAGTACTTC; d_gene: -; j_gene: TRBJ2-7; v_gene: TRBV6-5; abundance: -
CDR3aa: CASSLHRRSNTEAFF; CDR3nt: TGTGCCAGCAGTTTACACCGTCGTTCTAACACTGAAGCTTTCTTT; d_gene: -; j_gene: TRBJ1-1; v_gene: TRBV6-5; abundance: -
CDR3aa: CASSLDSLNEKLFF; CDR3nt: TGCGCCAGCAGCTTGGACAGCCTTAATGAAAAACTGTTTTTT; d_gene: -; j_gene: TRBJ1-4; v_gene: TRBV5-1; abundance: -